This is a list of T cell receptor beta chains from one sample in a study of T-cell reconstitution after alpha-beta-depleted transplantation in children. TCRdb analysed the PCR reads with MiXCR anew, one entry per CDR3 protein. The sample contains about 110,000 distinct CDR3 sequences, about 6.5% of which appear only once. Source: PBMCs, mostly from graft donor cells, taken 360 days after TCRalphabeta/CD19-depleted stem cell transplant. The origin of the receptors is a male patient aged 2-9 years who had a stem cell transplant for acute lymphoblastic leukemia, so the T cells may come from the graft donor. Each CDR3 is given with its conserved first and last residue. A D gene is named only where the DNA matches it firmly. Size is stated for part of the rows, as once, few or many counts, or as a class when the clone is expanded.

CDR3aa: CAISGGGSYEQYF; CDR3nt: TGTGCCATCAGTGGGGGGGGCTCCTACGAGCAGTACTTC; v_gene: TRBV10-3; abundance: many; j_gene: TRBJ2-7; d_gene: TRBD2
CDR3aa: CASSRRGYEQYF; CDR3nt: TGTGCCAGCAGCCGACGGGGCTACGAGCAGTACTTC; v_gene: TRBV5-6; abundance: many; j_gene: TRBJ2-7; d_gene: NA
CDR3aa: CASSAGLAGDNEQFF; CDR3nt: TGTGCTAGCAGCGCAGGACTAGCGGGAGACAATGAGCAGTTCTTC; v_gene: TRBV7-7; abundance: NA; j_gene: TRBJ2-1; d_gene: TRBD2
CDR3aa: CASRGREHGKHEQNF; CDR3nt: TGTGCCAGCAGAGGTCGAGAACATGGAAAACACGAGCAGAACTTC; v_gene: TRBV12-3/TRBV12-4; abundance: NA; j_gene: TRBJ2-7; d_gene: NA
CDR3aa: CASSLPGGHQETQYF; CDR3nt: TGTGCCAGCAGTTTACCAGGTGGCCACCAAGAGACCCAGTACTTC; v_gene: TRBV28; abundance: few; j_gene: TRBJ2-5; d_gene: NA
CDR3aa: CASSQEVGHHYEQYF; CDR3nt: TGTGCCAGCAGCCAAGAGGTCGGGCACCACTACGAGCAGTACTTC; v_gene: TRBV4-2; abundance: many; j_gene: TRBJ2-7; d_gene: NA
CDR3aa: CASWEVIPTDTQYF; CDR3nt: TGTGCCAGCTGGGAGGTGATCCCCACAGATACGCAGTATTTT; v_gene: TRBV9; abundance: NA; j_gene: TRBJ2-3; d_gene: NA
CDR3aa: CASRPDRGGNQPQHF; CDR3nt: TGTGCCAGCAGACCCGACAGGGGTGGCAATCAGCCCCAGCATTTT; v_gene: TRBV6-5; abundance: many; j_gene: TRBJ1-5; d_gene: TRBD1
CDR3aa: CASSYPRPANTGELFF; CDR3nt: TGTGCCAGCAGTTACCCCAGGCCCGCGAACACCGGGGAGCTGTTTTTT; v_gene: TRBV6-5; abundance: many; j_gene: TRBJ2-2; d_gene: NA
CDR3aa: CASSLFPQAYNEQFF; CDR3nt: TGTGCCAGCAGTTTATTCCCACAGGCCTACAATGAGCAGTTCTTC; v_gene: TRBV28; abundance: many; j_gene: TRBJ2-1; d_gene: NA
CDR3aa: CASSLGSSSTEAFF; CDR3nt: TGCGCCAGCAGCTTGGGCAGTTCGAGCACTGAAGCTTTCTTT; v_gene: TRBV5-1; abundance: few; j_gene: TRBJ1-1; d_gene: NA
CDR3aa: CASCRAVAYEQYF; CDR3nt: TGTGCCAGCTGTCGGGCGGTTGCCTACGAGCAGTACTTC; v_gene: TRBV12-3/TRBV12-4; abundance: many; j_gene: TRBJ2-7; d_gene: NA
CDR3aa: CATAGLAGNEQFF; CDR3nt: TGTGCCACCGCGGGTCTCGCGGGGAATGAGCAGTTCTTC; v_gene: TRBV15; abundance: many; j_gene: TRBJ2-1; d_gene: NA
CDR3aa: CATGTTQQETQYF; CDR3nt: TGTGCCACCGGGACTACTCAACAAGAGACCCAGTACTTC; v_gene: TRBV24-1; abundance: many; j_gene: TRBJ2-5; d_gene: TRBD2
CDR3aa: CASSFAGDGYEQYF; CDR3nt: TGTGCCAGCAGTTTCGCAGGGGATGGGTACGAGCAGTACTTC; v_gene: TRBV28; abundance: many; j_gene: TRBJ2-7; d_gene: NA
CDR3aa: CASSMTGRKETQYF; CDR3nt: TGTGCCAGTAGTATGACGGGACGAAAAGAGACCCAGTACTTC; v_gene: TRBV19; abundance: few; j_gene: TRBJ2-5; d_gene: NA
CDR3aa: CASSLGTEQFF; CDR3nt: TGTGCCAGCAGCTTAGGGACAGAGCAGTTCTTC; v_gene: TRBV11-3; abundance: many; j_gene: TRBJ2-1; d_gene: NA
CDR3aa: CASSLDNPWYDIQYF; CDR3nt: TGCGCCAGCAGCTTGGACAACCCGTGGTATGACATTCAGTACTTC; v_gene: TRBV5-1; abundance: many; j_gene: TRBJ2-4; d_gene: NA
CDR3aa: CASSPTGQFQETQYF; CDR3nt: TGTGCCAGCAGTCCTACTGGCCAGTTCCAAGAGACCCAGTACTTC; v_gene: TRBV27; abundance: many; j_gene: TRBJ2-5; d_gene: NA
CDR3aa: CASSPRLPTDTQYF; CDR3nt: TGTGCCAGCAGCCCACGGCTTCCCACAGATACGCAGTATTTT; v_gene: TRBV9; abundance: many; j_gene: TRBJ2-3; d_gene: NA
CDR3aa: CASSFSQSEQYF; CDR3nt: TGTGCCAGCAGCTTCTCCCAGAGCGAGCAGTACTTC; v_gene: TRBV5-6; abundance: NA; j_gene: TRBJ2-7; d_gene: NA
CDR3aa: CASSEYRGGYEQYF; CDR3nt: TGTGCCAGCAGTGAATACAGGGGGGGATACGAGCAGTACTTC; v_gene: TRBV25-1; abundance: many; j_gene: TRBJ2-7; d_gene: NA
CDR3aa: CASSLSSGDEQFF; CDR3nt: TGTGCCAGCAGTTTATCGTCCGGAGATGAGCAGTTCTTC; v_gene: TRBV27; abundance: many; j_gene: TRBJ2-1; d_gene: NA
CDR3aa: CASSPPGAGGYNEQFF; CDR3nt: TGTGCCAGTAGTCCCCCGGGCGCGGGGGGCTACAATGAGCAGTTCTTC; v_gene: TRBV19; abundance: NA; j_gene: TRBJ2-1; d_gene: TRBD2
CDR3aa: CASSLGDYEQYF; CDR3nt: TGCGCCAGCAGCTTGGGAGACTACGAGCAGTACTTC; v_gene: TRBV5-1; abundance: many; j_gene: TRBJ2-7; d_gene: NA
CDR3aa: CASSLVGPGEEKLFF; CDR3nt: TGTGCCAGCAGCTTAGTGGGGCCAGGGGAAGAAAAACTGTTTTTT; v_gene: TRBV7-8; abundance: many; j_gene: TRBJ1-4; d_gene: NA
CDR3aa: CASSHGTAYGYTF; CDR3nt: TGTGCCAGCAGTCACGGGACAGCTTATGGCTACACCTTC; v_gene: TRBV7-9; abundance: many; j_gene: TRBJ1-2; d_gene: TRBD1
CDR3aa: CASRSGLAALSAQYF; CDR3nt: TGTGCCAGTAGGTCCGGACTAGCGGCCCTATCTGCGCAGTATTTT; v_gene: TRBV19; abundance: NA; j_gene: TRBJ2-3; d_gene: TRBD2
CDR3aa: CSAQGPMETATEAFF; CDR3nt: TGCAGTGCTCAAGGACCGATGGAAACGGCCACTGAAGCTTTCTTT; v_gene: TRBV20-1; abundance: few; j_gene: TRBJ1-1; d_gene: NA
CDR3aa: CASSLKDRVDGETQYF; CDR3nt: TGTGCCAGCAGTTTGAAAGACAGGGTGGATGGAGAGACCCAGTACTTC; v_gene: TRBV28; abundance: many; j_gene: TRBJ2-5; d_gene: TRBD1
CDR3aa: CAICLPSDFSEGTDTQYF; CDR3nt: TGTGCCATCTGTTTGCCCTCGGACTTTTCAGAGGGGACAGATACGCAGTATTTT; v_gene: TRBV2; abundance: NA; j_gene: TRBJ2-3; d_gene: NA
CDR3aa: CASSWRTGRSEQYF; CDR3nt: TGCGCCAGCAGCTGGAGGACAGGGCGGAGCGAGCAGTACTTC; v_gene: TRBV5-1; abundance: many; j_gene: TRBJ2-7; d_gene: TRBD1
CDR3aa: CSVAIGGNADTQYF; CDR3nt: TGCAGCGTTGCCATAGGAGGCAATGCAGATACGCAGTATTTT; v_gene: TRBV29-1; abundance: many; j_gene: TRBJ2-3; d_gene: NA
CDR3aa: CASSLRGTGDVARTKNIQYF; CDR3nt: TGCGCCAGCAGCTTAAGGGGGACAGGGGACGTAGCCAGGACCAAAAACATTCAGTACTTC; v_gene: TRBV5-1; abundance: few; j_gene: TRBJ2-4; d_gene: TRBD1
CDR3aa: CASSYVGGLSNQPQHF; CDR3nt: TGTGCCAGCAGTTATGTGGGGGGGCTAAGCAATCAGCCCCAGCATTTT; v_gene: TRBV6-2/TRBV6-3; abundance: few; j_gene: TRBJ1-5; d_gene: NA
CDR3aa: CASSSGANVLTF; CDR3nt: TGCGCCAGCAGCTCTGGGGCCAACGTCCTGACTTTC; v_gene: TRBV5-1; abundance: many; j_gene: TRBJ2-6; d_gene: NA
CDR3aa: CASRPPGPYQETQYF; CDR3nt: TGTGCCAGCAGACCCCCCGGGCCGTACCAAGAGACCCAGTACTTC; v_gene: TRBV28; abundance: many; j_gene: TRBJ2-5; d_gene: NA
CDR3aa: CASSLTVSSYNSPLHF; CDR3nt: TGTGCCAGCAGCCTCACAGTAAGCTCCTATAATTCACCCCTCCACTTT; v_gene: TRBV27; abundance: NA; j_gene: TRBJ1-6; d_gene: NA
CDR3aa: CASSSLGGSYNSPLHF; CDR3nt: TGTGCCAGCAGCTCGTTGGGGGGCTCCTATAATTCACCCCTCCACTTT; v_gene: TRBV7-6; abundance: medium-sized; j_gene: TRBJ1-6; d_gene: NA
CDR3aa: CASSFDRVHETQYF; CDR3nt: TGTGCCAGCAGCTTTGATAGGGTGCATGAGACCCAGTACTTC; v_gene: TRBV13; abundance: NA; j_gene: TRBJ2-5; d_gene: NA
CDR3aa: CASSQGAETQYF; CDR3nt: TGTGCCAGCAGTCAAGGGGCGGAGACCCAGTACTTC; v_gene: TRBV13; abundance: many; j_gene: TRBJ2-5; d_gene: NA
CDR3aa: CAIRVLRDTHYGYTF; CDR3nt: TGTGCCATCAGGGTCCTTAGGGACACCCACTATGGCTACACCTTC; v_gene: TRBV10-3; abundance: few; j_gene: TRBJ1-2; d_gene: NA
CDR3aa: CASSESSGRGKSSYNSPLHF; CDR3nt: TGTGCCAGCAGTGAATCCTCCGGGAGGGGGAAGAGCTCCTATAATTCACCCCTCCACTTT; v_gene: TRBV25-1; abundance: NA; j_gene: TRBJ1-6; d_gene: NA